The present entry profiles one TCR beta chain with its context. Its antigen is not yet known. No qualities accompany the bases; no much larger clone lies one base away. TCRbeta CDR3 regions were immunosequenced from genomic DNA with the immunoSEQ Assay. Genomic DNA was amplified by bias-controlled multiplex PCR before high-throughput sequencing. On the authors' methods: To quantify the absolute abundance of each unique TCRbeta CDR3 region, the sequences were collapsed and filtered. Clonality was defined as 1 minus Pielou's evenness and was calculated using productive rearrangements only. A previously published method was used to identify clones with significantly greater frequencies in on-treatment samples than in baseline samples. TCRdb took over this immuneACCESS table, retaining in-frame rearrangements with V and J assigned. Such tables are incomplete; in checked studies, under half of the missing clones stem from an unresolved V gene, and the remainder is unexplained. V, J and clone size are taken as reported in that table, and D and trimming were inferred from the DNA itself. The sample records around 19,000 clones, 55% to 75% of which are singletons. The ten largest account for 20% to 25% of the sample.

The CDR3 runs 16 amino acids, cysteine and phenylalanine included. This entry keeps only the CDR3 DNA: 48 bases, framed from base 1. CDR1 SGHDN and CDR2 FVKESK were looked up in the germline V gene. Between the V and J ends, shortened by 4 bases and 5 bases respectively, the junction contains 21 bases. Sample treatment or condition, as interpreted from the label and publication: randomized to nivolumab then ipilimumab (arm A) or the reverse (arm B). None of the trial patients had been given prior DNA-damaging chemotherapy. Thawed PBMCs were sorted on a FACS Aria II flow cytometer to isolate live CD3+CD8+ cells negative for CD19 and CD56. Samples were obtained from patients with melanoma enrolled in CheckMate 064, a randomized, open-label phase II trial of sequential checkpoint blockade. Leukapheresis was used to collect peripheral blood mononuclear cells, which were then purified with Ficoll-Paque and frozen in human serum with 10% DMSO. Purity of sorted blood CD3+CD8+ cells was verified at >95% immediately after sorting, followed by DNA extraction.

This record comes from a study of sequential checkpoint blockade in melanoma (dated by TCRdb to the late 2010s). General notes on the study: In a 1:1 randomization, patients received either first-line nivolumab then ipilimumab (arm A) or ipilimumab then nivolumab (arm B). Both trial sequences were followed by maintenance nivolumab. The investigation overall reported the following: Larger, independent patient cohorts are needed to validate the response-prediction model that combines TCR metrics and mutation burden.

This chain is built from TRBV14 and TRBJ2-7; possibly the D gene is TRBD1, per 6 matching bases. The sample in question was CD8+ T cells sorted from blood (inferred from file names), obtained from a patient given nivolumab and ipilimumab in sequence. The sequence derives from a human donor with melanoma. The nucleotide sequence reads TGTGCCAGCAGCCCGGCCCTAGGAACAGGGTTCCACGAGCAGTACTTC. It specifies CASSPALGTGFHEQYF.